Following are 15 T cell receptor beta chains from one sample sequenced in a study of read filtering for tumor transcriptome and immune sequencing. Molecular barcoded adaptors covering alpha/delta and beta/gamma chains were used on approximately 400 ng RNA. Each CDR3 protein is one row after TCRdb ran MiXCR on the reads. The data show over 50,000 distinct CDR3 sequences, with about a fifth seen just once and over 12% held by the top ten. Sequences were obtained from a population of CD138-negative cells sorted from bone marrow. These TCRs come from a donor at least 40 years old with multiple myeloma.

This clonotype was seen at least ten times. In nucleotides, the CDR3 is TGTGCCAGTAGTACTTGGACAGGGCTGAACACTGAAGCTTTCTTT. Its translation: CASSTWTGLNTEAFF. This chain joins TRBV19 and TRBJ1-1, with 8 bases fitting TRBD1. J gave up 0 bases and V 4 bases, and 4 bases lay outside the gene matches. The CDR3 is made up of 15 amino acids. From germline, CDR1 is LNHDA and CDR2 SQIVND (reference sequence).

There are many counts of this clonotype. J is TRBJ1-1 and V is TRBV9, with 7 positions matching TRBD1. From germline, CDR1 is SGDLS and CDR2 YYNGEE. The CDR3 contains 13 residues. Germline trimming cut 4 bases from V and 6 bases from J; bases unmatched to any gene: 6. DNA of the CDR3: TGTGCCAGCAGCTCCCAGGGGGTGGCTGAAGCTTTCTTT. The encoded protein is CASSSQGVAEAFF.

CDR3 amino acids: CASLSGGASYNEQFF. The CDR3 bases are TGTGCCAGCCTAAGTGGGGGGGCGTCCTACAATGAGCAGTTCTTC. The rearrangement joins TRBV28 to TRBJ2-1; TRBD2 might be the D (7 bases). CDR1 and CDR2 (germline): MDHEN, SYDVKM. The CDR3 length is 15 residues. The germline V and J ends were trimmed by 8 bases and 1 base, with 15 bases remaining between them.

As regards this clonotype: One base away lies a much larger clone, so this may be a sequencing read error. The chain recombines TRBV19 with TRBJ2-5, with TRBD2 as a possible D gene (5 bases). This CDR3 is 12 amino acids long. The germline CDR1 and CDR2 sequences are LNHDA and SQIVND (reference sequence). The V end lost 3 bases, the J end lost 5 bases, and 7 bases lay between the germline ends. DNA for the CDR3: TGTGCCAGTAGTATGGGCGGGGAGACCCAGTACTTC. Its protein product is CASSMGGETQYF.

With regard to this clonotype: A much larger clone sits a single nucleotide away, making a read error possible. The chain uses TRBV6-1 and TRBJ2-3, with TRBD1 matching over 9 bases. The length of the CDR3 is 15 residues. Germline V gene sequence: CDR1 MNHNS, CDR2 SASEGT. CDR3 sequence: CAGSSPDRGSDTQYF. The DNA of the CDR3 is TGTGCCGGCAGCTCCCCGGACAGGGGATCAGATACGCAGTATTTT.

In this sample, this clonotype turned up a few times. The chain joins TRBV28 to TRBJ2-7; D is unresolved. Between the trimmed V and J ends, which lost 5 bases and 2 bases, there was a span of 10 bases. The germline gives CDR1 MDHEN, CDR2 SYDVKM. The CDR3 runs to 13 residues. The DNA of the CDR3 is TGTGCCAGCAGTCTAACGTCGCCCTACGAGCAGTACTTC. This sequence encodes CASSLTSPYEQYF.

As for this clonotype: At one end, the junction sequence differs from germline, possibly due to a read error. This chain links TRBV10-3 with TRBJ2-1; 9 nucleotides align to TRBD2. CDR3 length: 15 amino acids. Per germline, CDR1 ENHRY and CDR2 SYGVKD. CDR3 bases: TGTGCCATCTGTGAGGGAATAGCGGGAGCTGATGAGCAGTTCTTC. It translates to CAICEGIAGADEQFF.

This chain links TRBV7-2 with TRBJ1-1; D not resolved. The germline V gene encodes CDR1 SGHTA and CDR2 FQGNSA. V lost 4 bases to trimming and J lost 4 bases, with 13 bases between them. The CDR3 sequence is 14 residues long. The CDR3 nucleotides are TGTGCCAGCAGCTCCCGGGTCTTGGGCACTGAAGCTTTCTTT. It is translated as CASSSRVLGTEAFF.

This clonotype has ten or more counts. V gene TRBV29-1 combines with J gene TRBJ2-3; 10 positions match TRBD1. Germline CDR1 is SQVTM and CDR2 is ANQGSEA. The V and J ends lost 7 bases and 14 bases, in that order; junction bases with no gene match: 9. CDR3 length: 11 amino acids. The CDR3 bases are TGCAGCGGGGGGGGGACAGGGGCCTTGTATTTT. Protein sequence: CSGGGTGALYF.

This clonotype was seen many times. DNA of the CDR3: TGTGCCAGCAGTCAGTCAGGGAGAGAAGCTTTCTTT. This sequence encodes CASSQSGREAFF. The V gene is TRBV28, the J gene TRBJ1-1; a possible D gene is TRBD1 (5 bases). Germline V gives CDR1 MDHEN, CDR2 SYDVKM. This CDR3 region has 12 residues. Trimming shortened V by 5 bases and J by 8 bases, and 12 bases separated the two germline ends.

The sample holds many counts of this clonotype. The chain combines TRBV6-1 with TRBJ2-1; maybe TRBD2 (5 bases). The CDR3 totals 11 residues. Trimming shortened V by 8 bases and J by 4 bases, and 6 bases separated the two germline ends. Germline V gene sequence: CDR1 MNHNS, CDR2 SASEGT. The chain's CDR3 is CASGSYNEQFF. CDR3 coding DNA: TGTGCCAGCGGGAGTTACAATGAGCAGTTCTTC.

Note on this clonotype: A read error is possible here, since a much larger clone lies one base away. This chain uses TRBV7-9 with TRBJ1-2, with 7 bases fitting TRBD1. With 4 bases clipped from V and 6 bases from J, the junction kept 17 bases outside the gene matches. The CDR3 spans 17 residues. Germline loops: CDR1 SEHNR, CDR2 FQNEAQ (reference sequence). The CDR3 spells CASSWGQRAGDQHGYTF. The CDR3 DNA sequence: TGTGCCAGCAGCTGGGGACAGCGAGCAGGGGACCAACATGGCTACACCTTC.

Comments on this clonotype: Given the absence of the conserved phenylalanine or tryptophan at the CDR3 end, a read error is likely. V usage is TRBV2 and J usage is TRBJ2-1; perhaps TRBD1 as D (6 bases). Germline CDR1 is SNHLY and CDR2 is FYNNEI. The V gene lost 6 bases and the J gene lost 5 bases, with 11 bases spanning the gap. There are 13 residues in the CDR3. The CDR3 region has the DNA TGTGCCAGCAGGGTTGGACAGCACAATGAGCAGTTCCTC. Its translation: CASRVGQHNEQFL.

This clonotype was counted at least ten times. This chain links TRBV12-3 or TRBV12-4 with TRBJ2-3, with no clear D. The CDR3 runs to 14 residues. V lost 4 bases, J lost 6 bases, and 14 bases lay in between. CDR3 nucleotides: TGTGCCAGCAGTTCGGGTTCTTTGGGGGATACGCAGTATTTT. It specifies CASSSGSLGDTQYF.

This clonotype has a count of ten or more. The CDR3 coding sequence is TGCAGTGCTAGCCCGCCGTTTGGGAAGGTGAACACTGAAGCTTTCTTT. Its translation is CSASPPFGKVNTEAFF. The chain is built from TRBV20-1 and TRBJ1-1; no definite D call. V was trimmed by 3 bases and J by 0 bases, leaving 17 bases between them. CDR3 length: 16 residues. Germline V gene lookup returns CDR1 DFQATT and CDR2 SNEGSKA (reference sequence).